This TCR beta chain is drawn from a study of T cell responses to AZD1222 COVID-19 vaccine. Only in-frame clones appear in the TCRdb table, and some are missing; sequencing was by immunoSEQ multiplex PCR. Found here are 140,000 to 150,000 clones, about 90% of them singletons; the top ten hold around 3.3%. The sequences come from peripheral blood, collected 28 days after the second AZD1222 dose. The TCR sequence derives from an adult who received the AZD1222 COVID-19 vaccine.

CDR3 region: CASRPPGQGTTGELFF. The CDR3 DNA follows: TGTGCCAGCAGACCACCGGGACAGGGGACCACCGGGGAGCTGTTTTTT. The V and J genes are TRBV11-2 and TRBJ2-2; 10 nucleotides match TRBD1. J was trimmed by 4 bases and V by 6 bases; bases with no gene match: 8. The CDR3 is 16 amino acids. In germline, CDR1 is SGHAT, CDR2 FQNNGV.